Listed below are T cell receptor beta chains from one sample, sequenced in a study of cytomegalovirus exposure and HLA in healthy donors. The data were produced by immunoSEQ multiplex PCR, yet TCRdb's version contains in-frame clones alone and is incomplete. The data hold roughly 220,000 clones, with roughly 80% observed a single time. Sequencing input: PBMCs. These receptors all come from a man aged 45-65 years in good health and CMV-seronegative. CDR3s include the opening cysteine and the closing phenylalanine or tryptophan. The D gene is left open where the match is weak. For some rows the clone size is stated as once, few or many, or as a class when expanded; others skip it.

TRBV30	.	.	TRBJ2-1	TGTGCCTGGAGACTAGCCGGAGCGGTCTATGAGCAGTTCTTC	CAWRLAGAVYEQFF
TRBV18	.	TRBD1	TRBJ2-1	TGTGCCAGCTCACGGGGACAGAGTCACAATGAGCAGTTCTTC	CASSRGQSHNEQFF
TRBV30	.	.	TRBJ1-2	TGTGCCTGGAGTGTAGGGGTGCCACAGCTCTATGGCTACACCTTC	CAWSVGVPQLYGYTF
TRBV9	.	TRBD1	TRBJ1-1	TGTGCCAGCAGCTCTCCGGGACAGAGGAACACTGAAGCTTTCTTT	CASSSPGQRNTEAFF
TRBV9	few	TRBD1	TRBJ1-1	TGTGCCAGCAGCGAGGGGACAGGGGGCAGGTCTGAAGCTTTCTTT	CASSEGTGGRSEAFF
TRBV28	.	.	TRBJ1-3	TGTGCCAGCACTGAGCCAAACTTCTCTGGAAACACCATATATTTT	CASTEPNFSGNTIYF
TRBV6-5	.	TRBD1	TRBJ2-7	TGTGCCAGCAGTTATGGGACAGGGCCCAGCGAGCAGTACTTC	CASSYGTGPSEQYF
TRBV7-9	.	TRBD2	TRBJ2-1	TGTGCCAGCAGCTCCCGGGTAGCGGGAGCCAATGAGCAGTTCTTC	CASSSRVAGANEQFF
TRBV9	.	.	TRBJ1-5	TGTGCCAGCAGCGCAGGAAGCAATCAGCCCCAGCATTTT	CASSAGSNQPQHF
TRBV6-5	.	.	TRBJ2-7	TGTGCCAGCAGGACAGTCTCCTACGAGCAGTACTTC	CASRTVSYEQYF
TRBV11-2	.	.	TRBJ2-7	TGTGCCAGCAGCTTAGTGGGTCATATAGGCGGGACCCCCTACGAGCAGTACTTC	CASSLVGHIGGTPYEQYF
TRBV15	.	TRBD2	TRBJ2-1	TGTGCCACCAGCCCAAACAACGGTCCTCCTACTAGCGGGAGGTTGAATGAGCAGTTCTTC	CATSPNNGPPTSGRLNEQFF
TRBV14	.	.	TRBJ1-2	TGTGCCAGCAGCCAATCCGGGAACTATGGCTACACCTTC	CASSQSGNYGYTF
TRBV5-1	.	.	TRBJ2-1	TGCGCCAGCAGGCCTGGGGCTTACAATGAGCAGTTCTTC	CASRPGAYNEQFF
TRBV6-5	.	.	TRBJ2-7	TGTACCAGCAGCCCCAACCCGACACCGACCTACGAGCAGTACTTC	CTSSPNPTPTYEQYF
TRBV7-8	.	TRBD2	TRBJ2-1	TGTGCCAGCAGCCTGGATAGCGGGAGGGCCATTGAGCAGTTCTTC	CASSLDSGRAIEQFF
TRBV6-1	.	.	TRBJ2-7	TGTGCCAGCAGTGTTACGAGGGGGTCCCCCTTCCGGCAGTACTTC	CASSVTRGSPFRQYF
TRBV2	.	TRBD1	TRBJ2-5	TGTGCCAGCAGTGAAGCGGGGACAGATATCGAGACCCAGTACTTC	CASSEAGTDIETQYF
TRBV5-1	.	.	TRBJ2-3	TGCGCCAGCAGCCGACCGGGGGGCGCAGATACGCAGTATTTT	CASSRPGGADTQYF
TRBV11-2	.	.	TRBJ2-1	TGTGCCAGCAGCTTAGTAGGGGTTAGCGGAAATGAGCAGTTCTTC	CASSLVGVSGNEQFF
TRBV18	.	TRBD2	TRBJ2-7	TGTGCCAGCTCCCAGGGACTAGCGGGGTACGAGCAGTACTTC	CASSQGLAGYEQYF
TRBV5-1	few	.	TRBJ2-2	TGCGCCAGCAGCTTGTTGGGGCCGCTGACCGGGGAGCTGTTTTTT	CASSLLGPLTGELFF
TRBV7-9	.	.	TRBJ1-1	TGTGCCAGCAGTCAGGCTGTTTTGGACACTGAAGCTTTCTTT	CASSQAVLDTEAFF
TRBV7-2	.	TRBD2	TRBJ2-7	TGTGCCAGCAGCCCCTGGACTAGCGGGAGGGCCCAGCAGTACTTC	CASSPWTSGRAQQYF
TRBV27	once	.	TRBJ2-5	TGTGCCAGCAGTTTATTTCAGGGCAGTGGAGAGACCCAGTACTTC	CASSLFQGSGETQYF
TRBV28	.	TRBD2	TRBJ2-7	TGTGCCAGCAGTCCCGGGGGAGCGGGAGGTCACCACGAGCAGTACTTC	CASSPGGAGGHHEQYF
TRBV19	.	.	TRBJ2-1	TGTGCCAGTAGTATTGGCGGGAATCCATACAATGAGCAGTTCTTC	CASSIGGNPYNEQFF
TRBV9	.	TRBD1	TRBJ1-1	TGTGCCAGCAGCTCAGGGGGTGACATGACGAACACTGAAGCTTTCTTT	CASSSGGDMTNTEAFF
TRBV6-5	once	TRBD2	TRBJ2-5	TGTGCCAGCAGTTGGACTAGACAAGAGACCCAGTACTTC	CASSWTRQETQYF
TRBV9	.	TRBD2	TRBJ2-7	TGTGCCAGCAGCTCGAGCGGGGTTAGCTCCTACGAGCAGTACTTC	CASSSSGVSSYEQYF
TRBV28	.	TRBD2	TRBJ2-7	TGTGCCAGCAGTTTAGAGCGGGAGCTGAGGCACGAGCAGTACTTC	CASSLERELRHEQYF
TRBV27	.	TRBD1	TRBJ2-1	TGTGCCAGCAGTTACGGACAGGGAAACTACAATGAGCAGTTCTTC	CASSYGQGNYNEQFF
TRBV15	.	.	TRBJ1-5	TGTGCCACCACCCGGGAAGGTTATAGCAATCAGCCCCAGCATTTT	CATTREGYSNQPQHF
TRBV5-1	.	TRBD1	TRBJ1-5	TGCGCCAGCAGCGCGGGACAGGGCAATCAACCCCAGCATTTT	CASSAGQGNQPQHF
TRBV5-1	.	TRBD1	TRBJ2-5	TGCGCCAGCAGCTTGGCGACAGGGCTAGAGACCCAGTACTTC	CASSLATGLETQYF
TRBV29-1	.	.	TRBJ2-7	TGCAGCGTCTACAGCTACGAGCAGTACTTC	CSVYSYEQYF
TRBV5-1	.	.	TRBJ2-1	TGCGCCAGCAGCGCCGACGGCGGCGGCTACAATGAGCAGTTCTTC	CASSADGGGYNEQFF
TRBV10-3	.	.	TRBJ1-1	TGTGCCATCAGGTCTAGTCACCTTGAGAACACTGAAGCTTTCTTT	CAIRSSHLENTEAFF
TRBV29-1	.	TRBD1	TRBJ2-7	TGCAGCGTTGTGGGACAGGGGTTATACGAGCAGTACTTC	CSVVGQGLYEQYF
TRBV19	.	.	TRBJ1-5	TGTGCCAGTAGTTCCCGCGGGTATACTAGCAATCAGCCCCAGCATTTT	CASSSRGYTSNQPQHF